The subject of this entry is one T cell receptor (beta chain). The record originates from a study of cytomegalovirus exposure and HLA in healthy donors. PCR amplification relied on 60 Vbeta primers (plus 13 Jbeta primers). The repertoire was sequenced with immunoSEQ multiplex PCR; TCRdb's copy has only in-frame clones and lacks some. The table has 150,000 to 200,000 clones, about three quarters seen once. Trimming shortened V by 2 bases and J by 0 bases, and 13 bases separated the two germline ends. The CDR3 loop spans 16 amino acids. The germline CDR1 and CDR2 sequences are MNHEY and SMNVEV (reference sequence).

The specimen sequenced was PBMCs. This chain joins TRBV27 and TRBJ1-1, with TRBD1 as a possible D gene (5 bases). The TCR sequence derives from a woman aged 45-65 years in good health and CMV-seropositive. Here the CDR3 reads CASSLGGGGVNTEAFF. The CDR3 region has the DNA TGTGCCAGCAGTTTAGGGGGAGGAGGGGTGAACACTGAAGCTTTCTTT.